This T cell receptor beta chain appears in the sequencing data of a study of T-cell reconstitution after alpha-beta-depleted transplantation in children. TCRbeta library preparation incorporated unique molecular identifiers. TCRdb passed the PCR reads through MiXCR, listing each CDR3 protein once. The table has under 70,000 distinct CDR3 sequences, approximately 11% seen once. General study points: Counts and diversity of T cells one year after transplant came mostly from newly produced T cells. Elevated TCRbeta diversity at day 60 was traced, in some patients, to surviving recipient T cells and thymic progenitors.

CDR3 length equals 16 residues. V lost 5 bases, J lost 4 bases, and 10 bases stayed unmatched. From germline, CDR1 is SEHNR and CDR2 FQNEAQ (reference sequence). Ten or more counts support this clonotype. Antigen unknown. This sample comprised PBMCs, obtained before TCRalphabeta/CD19-depleted stem cell transplant. The genes are TRBV7-9 and TRBJ1-3, with TRBD1 matching over 8 bases. The source of this sequence is a boy between 10 and 17 years old with acute myeloid leukemia, due to receive a stem cell transplant. The CDR3 nucleotides are TGTGCCAGCAGCCACGGACAGGGAACCCGCGGAAACACCATATATTTT. Translating it yields CASSHGQGTRGNTIYF.